This paragraph reports one T cell receptor (beta chain). The sample is drawn from a study of blood T cell repertoires in COVID-19. Across the whole study: T cells, B-cell-depleted T cells, or PBMCs supplied cDNA or gDNA.

Generated by immunoSEQ multiplex PCR, the TCRdb table keeps only in-frame clones and is missing some. Of some 30,000 clones detected, about nine tenths appear once; the ten largest clones hold 7.5% to 9%. CDR1 and CDR2 from the germline V gene are MGHRA and YSYEKL. The ends lost 4 bases at V and 4 bases at J; junction bases unmatched: 14. The CDR3 runs 17 residues. The chain carries TRBV4-1 and TRBJ2-7; 9 bases map to TRBD1. This sequence originates from a man between 65 and 79 years old with active or convalescent COVID-19. What was sequenced was peripheral blood. In DNA, the CDR3 is TGCGCCAGCAGCCCGGGACAGGGCGGGCGCCGCGGGTACGAGCAGTACTTC. This translates into CASSPGQGGRRGYEQYF.